This T cell receptor beta chain was obtained from a study of PD-1 blockade in classical Hodgkin lymphoma. Study-level results: According to reports, newly diagnosed patients had lower baseline TCR diversity than healthy donors, and relapsed/refractory patients had lower baseline TCR diversity still. Diversity similar to that of newly diagnosed patients was seen at baseline in complete responders.

Notes on this clone: Antigen specificity is unknown.

Stated time point: cycle 4 day 1 (C4D1), after 5 to 7 weeks of nivolumab. Relapse after autologous stem cell transplantation occurred in every patient, and brentuximab vedotin exposure varied. Progressive disease, partial response or complete response was each patient's best response. CDR3 length: 15 residues. Trimming left V 5 bases short and J 5 bases short, with 21 bases between. Germline CDR1 is SQVTM and CDR2 is ANQGSEA. The assay was immunoSEQ multiplex PCR, and TCRdb's table has in-frame clones only and misses some. The table includes some 30,000 clones, roughly four fifths detected once. This clonotype originated in a human donor with classical Hodgkin lymphoma. V is TRBV29-1 and J is TRBJ2-5, with D maybe TRBD2 (5 bases). Source: peripheral blood mononuclear cells (PBMCs), taken before the fourth cycle of nivolumab. The CDR3 nucleotides read TGCAGCGTTAAGTTAAGGAAGGGAGCCGGGGAGACCCAGTACTTC. Translating gives CSVKLRKGAGETQYF.